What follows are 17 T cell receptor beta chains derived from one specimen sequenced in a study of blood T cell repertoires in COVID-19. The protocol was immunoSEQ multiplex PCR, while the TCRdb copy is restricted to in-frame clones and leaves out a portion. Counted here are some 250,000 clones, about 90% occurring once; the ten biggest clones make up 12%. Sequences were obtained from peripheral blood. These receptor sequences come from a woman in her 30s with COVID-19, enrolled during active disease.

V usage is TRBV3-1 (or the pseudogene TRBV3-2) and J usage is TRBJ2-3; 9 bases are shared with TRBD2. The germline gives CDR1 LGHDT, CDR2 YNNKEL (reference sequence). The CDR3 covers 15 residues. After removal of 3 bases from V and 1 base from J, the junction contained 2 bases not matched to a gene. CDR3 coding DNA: TGTGCCAGCAGCCATTTAGCGGGGGGCACAGATACGCAGTATTTT. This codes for CASSHLAGGTDTQYF.

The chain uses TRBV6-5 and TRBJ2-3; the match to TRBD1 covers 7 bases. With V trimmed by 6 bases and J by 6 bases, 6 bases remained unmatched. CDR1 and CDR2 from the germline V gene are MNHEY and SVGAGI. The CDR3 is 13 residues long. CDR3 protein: CASRLQGTDTQYF. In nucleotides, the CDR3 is TGTGCCAGCAGGTTACAGGGGACGGATACGCAGTATTTT.

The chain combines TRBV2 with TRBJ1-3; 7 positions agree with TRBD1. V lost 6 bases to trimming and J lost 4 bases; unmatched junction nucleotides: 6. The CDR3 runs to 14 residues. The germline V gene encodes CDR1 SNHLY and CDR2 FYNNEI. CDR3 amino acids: CASRAQGPGNTIYF. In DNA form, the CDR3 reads TGTGCCAGCAGGGCACAGGGGCCCGGAAACACCATATATTTT. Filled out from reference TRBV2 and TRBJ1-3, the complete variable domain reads EPEVTQTPSHQVTQMGQEVILRCVPISNHLYFYWYRQILGQKVEFLVSFYNNEISEKSEIFDDQFSVERPDGSNFTLKIRSTKLEDSAMYFCASRAQGPGNTIYFGEGSWLTVV.

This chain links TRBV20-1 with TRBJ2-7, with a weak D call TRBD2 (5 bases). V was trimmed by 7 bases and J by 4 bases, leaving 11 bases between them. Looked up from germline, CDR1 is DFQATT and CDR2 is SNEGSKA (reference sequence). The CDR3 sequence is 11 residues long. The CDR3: CSGVSGYEQYF. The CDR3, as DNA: TGCAGTGGAGTTTCGGGGTACGAGCAGTACTTC.

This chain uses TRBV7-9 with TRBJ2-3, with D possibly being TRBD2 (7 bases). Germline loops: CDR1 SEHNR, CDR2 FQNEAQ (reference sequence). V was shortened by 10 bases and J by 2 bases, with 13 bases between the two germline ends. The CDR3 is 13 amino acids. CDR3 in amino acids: CATRGAITDTQYF. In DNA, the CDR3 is TGTGCCACCCGGGGGGCAATCACAGATACGCAGTATTTT.

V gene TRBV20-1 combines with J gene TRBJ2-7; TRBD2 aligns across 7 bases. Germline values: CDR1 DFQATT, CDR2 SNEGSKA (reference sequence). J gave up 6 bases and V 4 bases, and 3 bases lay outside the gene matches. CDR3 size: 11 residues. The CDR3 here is CSAKGRAEQYF. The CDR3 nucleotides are TGCAGTGCTAAGGGGAGGGCCGAGCAGTACTTC.

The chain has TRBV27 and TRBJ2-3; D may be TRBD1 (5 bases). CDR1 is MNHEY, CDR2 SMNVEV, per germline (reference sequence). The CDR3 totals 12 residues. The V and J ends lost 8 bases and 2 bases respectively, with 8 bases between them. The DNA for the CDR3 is TGTGCCAGCGGCAGGGACACAGATACGCAGTATTTT. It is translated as CASGRDTDTQYF.

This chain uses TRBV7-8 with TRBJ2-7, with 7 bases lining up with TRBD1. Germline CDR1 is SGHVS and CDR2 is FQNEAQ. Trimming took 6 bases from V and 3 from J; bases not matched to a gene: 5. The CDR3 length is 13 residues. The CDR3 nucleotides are TGTGCCAGCAGAGGGGACAGCCTCTACGAGCAGTACTTC. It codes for CASRGDSLYEQYF.

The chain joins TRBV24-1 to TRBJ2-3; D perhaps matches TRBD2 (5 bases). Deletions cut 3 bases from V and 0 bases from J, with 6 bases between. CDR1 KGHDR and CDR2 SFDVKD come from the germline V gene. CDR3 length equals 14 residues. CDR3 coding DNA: TGTGCCACCAGTGATAGCGGCAGCACAGATACGCAGTATTTT. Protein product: CATSDSGSTDTQYF.

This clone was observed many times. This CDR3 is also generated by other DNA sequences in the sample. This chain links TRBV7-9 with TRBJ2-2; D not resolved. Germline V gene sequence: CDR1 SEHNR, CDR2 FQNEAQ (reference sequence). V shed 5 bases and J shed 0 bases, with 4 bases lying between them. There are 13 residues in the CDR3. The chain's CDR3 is CASSPSNTGELFF. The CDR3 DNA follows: TGTGCCAGCAGCCCATCGAACACCGGGGAGCTGTTTTTT. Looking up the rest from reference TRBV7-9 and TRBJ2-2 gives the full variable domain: DTGVSQNPRHKITKRGQNVTFRCDPISEHNRLYWYRQTLGQGPEFLTYFQNEAQLEKSRLLSDRFSAERPKGSFSTLEIQRTEQGDSAMYLCASSPSNTGELFFGEGSRLTVL.

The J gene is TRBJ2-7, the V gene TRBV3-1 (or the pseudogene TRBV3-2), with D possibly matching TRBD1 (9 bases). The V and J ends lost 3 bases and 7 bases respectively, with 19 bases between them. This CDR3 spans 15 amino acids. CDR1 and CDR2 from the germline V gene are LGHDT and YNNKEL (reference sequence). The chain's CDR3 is CASSHGGDRDREQYF. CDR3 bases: TGTGCCAGCAGCCACGGGGGGGACAGGGACCGTGAGCAGTACTTC.

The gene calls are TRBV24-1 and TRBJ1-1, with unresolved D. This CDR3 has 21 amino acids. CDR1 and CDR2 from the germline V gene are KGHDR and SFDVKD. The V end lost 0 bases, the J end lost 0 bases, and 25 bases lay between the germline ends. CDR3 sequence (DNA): TGTGCCACCAGTGATTTGCTTTCGGAGGGTCCCTCGGGGAATTTGAACACTGAAGCTTTCTTT. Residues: CATSDLLSEGPSGNLNTEAFF.

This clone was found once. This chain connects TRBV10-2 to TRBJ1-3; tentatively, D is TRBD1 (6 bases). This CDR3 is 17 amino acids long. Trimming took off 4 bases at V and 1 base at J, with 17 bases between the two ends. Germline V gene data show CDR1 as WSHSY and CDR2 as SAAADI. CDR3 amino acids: CASSGPRTANSGNTIYF. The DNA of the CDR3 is TGCGCCAGCAGTGGGCCTAGGACAGCAAATTCTGGAAACACCATATATTTT.

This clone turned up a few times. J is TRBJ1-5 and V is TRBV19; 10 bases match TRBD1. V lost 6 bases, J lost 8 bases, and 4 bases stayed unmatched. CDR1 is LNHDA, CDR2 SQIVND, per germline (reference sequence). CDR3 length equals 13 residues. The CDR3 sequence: CASRDRGQKPQHF. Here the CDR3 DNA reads TGTGCCAGTAGAGACAGGGGGCAGAAGCCCCAGCATTTT.

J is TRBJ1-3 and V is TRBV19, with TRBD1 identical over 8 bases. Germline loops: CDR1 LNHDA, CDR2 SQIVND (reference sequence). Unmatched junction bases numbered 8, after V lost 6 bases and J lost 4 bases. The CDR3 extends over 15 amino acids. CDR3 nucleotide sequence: TGTGCCAGTAGCCTGAGACAGGGGCCAGGAAACACCATATATTTT. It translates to CASSLRQGPGNTIYF.

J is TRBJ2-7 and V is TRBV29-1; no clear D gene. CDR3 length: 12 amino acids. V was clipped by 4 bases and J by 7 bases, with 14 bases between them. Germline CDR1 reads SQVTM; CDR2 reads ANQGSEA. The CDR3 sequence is CSVGGGNGEQYF. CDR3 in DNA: TGCAGCGTTGGCGGTGGCAATGGGGAGCAGTACTTC.

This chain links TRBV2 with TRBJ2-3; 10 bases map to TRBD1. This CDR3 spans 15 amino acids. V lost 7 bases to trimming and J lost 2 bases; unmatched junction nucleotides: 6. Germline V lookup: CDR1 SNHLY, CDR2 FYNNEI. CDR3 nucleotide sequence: TGTGCCAGCAACGACAGGGGGCGAAACACAGATACGCAGTATTTT. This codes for CASNDRGRNTDTQYF.